This T cell receptor beta chain was sequenced during a study of response to subunit inactivated influenza vaccine. Points from the study as a whole: Each seasonal influenza vaccination recruits few new T cells, the authors suggested.

This clonotype has just a few counts. Its target is not known. This CDR3 is built from 15 residues. Germline CDR1 reads ENHRY; CDR2 reads SYGVKD. V was shortened by 0 bases and J by 2 bases, with 11 bases between the two germline ends. TCRdb re-analysed the RT-PCR reads in MiXCR, keeping a single row per CDR3 protein. The data contain about 500,000 distinct CDR3 sequences, 16% of them singletons. V gene TRBV10-3 combines with J gene TRBJ2-7; D not resolved. Sample: CD4+ T cells sorted from PBMCs, taken roughly 24 months after vaccination. The TCR sequence derives from a man aged 45-69 years who received an inactivated influenza vaccine. This CDR3 is CAISESGRGTYEQYF. The CDR3 coding sequence is TGTGCCATCAGTGAGTCTGGCCGTGGGACCTACGAGCAGTACTTC.